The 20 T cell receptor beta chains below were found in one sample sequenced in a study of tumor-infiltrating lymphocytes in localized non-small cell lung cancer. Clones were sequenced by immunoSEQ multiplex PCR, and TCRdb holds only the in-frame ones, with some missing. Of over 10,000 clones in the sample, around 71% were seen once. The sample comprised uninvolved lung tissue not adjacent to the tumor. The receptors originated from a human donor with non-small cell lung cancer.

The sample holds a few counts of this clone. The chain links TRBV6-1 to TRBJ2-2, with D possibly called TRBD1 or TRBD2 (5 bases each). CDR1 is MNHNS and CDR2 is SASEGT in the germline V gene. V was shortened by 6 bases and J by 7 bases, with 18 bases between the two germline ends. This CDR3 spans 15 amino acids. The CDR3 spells CASRTGTALVGELFF. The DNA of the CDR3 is TGTGCCAGCAGAACGGGGACCGCCTTGGTCGGGGAGCTGTTTTTT.

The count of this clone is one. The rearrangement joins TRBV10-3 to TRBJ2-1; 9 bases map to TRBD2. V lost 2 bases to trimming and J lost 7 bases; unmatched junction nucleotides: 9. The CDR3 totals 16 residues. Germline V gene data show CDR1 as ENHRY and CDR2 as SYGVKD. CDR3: CAISEASGGIWNEQFF. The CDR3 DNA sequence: TGTGCCATCAGTGAGGCCAGCGGGGGGATCTGGAATGAGCAGTTCTTC.

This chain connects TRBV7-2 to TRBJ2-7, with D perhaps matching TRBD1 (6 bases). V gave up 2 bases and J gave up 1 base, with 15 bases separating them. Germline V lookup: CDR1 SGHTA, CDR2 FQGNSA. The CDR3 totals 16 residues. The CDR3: CASSLRTQGGSYEQYF. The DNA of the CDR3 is TGTGCCAGCAGCTTAAGAACACAGGGTGGGTCCTACGAGCAGTACTTC. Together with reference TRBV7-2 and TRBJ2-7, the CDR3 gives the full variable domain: GAGVSQSPSNKVTEKGKDVELRCDPISGHTALYWYRQSLGQGLEFLIYFQGNSAPDKSGLPSDRFSAERTGGSVSTLTIQRTQQEDSAVYLCASSLRTQGGSYEQYFGPGTRLTVT.

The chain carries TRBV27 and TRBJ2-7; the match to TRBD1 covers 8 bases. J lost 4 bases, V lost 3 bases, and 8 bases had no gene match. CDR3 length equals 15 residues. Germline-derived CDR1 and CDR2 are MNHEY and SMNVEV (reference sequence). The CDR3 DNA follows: TGTGCCAGCAGTTTTTTGTCAGGGGGCATGTACGAGCAGTACTTC. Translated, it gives CASSFLSGGMYEQYF.

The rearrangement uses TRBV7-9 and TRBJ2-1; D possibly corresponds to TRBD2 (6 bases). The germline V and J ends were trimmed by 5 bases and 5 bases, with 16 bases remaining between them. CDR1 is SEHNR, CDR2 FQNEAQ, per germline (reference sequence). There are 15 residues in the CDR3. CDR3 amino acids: CASSAGLWGNNEQFF. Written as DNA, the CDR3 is TGTGCCAGCAGCGCGGGACTCTGGGGCAACAATGAGCAGTTCTTC.

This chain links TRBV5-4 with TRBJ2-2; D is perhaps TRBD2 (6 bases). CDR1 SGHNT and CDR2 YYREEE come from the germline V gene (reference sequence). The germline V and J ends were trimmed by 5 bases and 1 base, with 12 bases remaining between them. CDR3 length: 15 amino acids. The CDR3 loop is CASRYGDLNTGELFF. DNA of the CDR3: TGTGCCAGCAGGTATGGGGACTTGAACACCGGGGAGCTGTTTTTT.

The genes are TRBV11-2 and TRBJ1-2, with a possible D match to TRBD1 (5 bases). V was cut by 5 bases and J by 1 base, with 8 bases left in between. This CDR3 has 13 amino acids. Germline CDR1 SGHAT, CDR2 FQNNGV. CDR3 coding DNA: TGTGCCAGCAGCGCCGGGGGTAACTATGGCTACACCTTC. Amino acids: CASSAGGNYGYTF.

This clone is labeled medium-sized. CDR3 region: CASSSNLGLAGGNEQFF. The CDR3, as DNA: TGTGCCAGCAGTTCCAATCTCGGACTAGCGGGGGGCAATGAGCAGTTCTTC. The chain carries TRBV27 and TRBJ2-1, with 14 bases identical to TRBD2. The V gene's germline CDR1 is MNHEY and CDR2 SMNVEV (reference sequence). Unmatched junction bases numbered 8, after V lost 4 bases and J lost 6 bases. The CDR3 is 17 residues long.

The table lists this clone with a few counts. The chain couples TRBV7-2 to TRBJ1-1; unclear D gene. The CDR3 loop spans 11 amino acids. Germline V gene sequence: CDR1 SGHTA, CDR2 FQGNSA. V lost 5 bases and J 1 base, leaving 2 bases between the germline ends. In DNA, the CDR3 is TGTGCCAGCAGCCGGAACACTGAAGCTTTCTTT. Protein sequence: CASSRNTEAFF.

The CDR3 nucleotides are TGCGCCAGCAGCTTGGCCGAAGTAGGGGTAGATACGCAGTATTTT. Amino acids: CASSLAEVGVDTQYF. This chain uses TRBV5-1 with TRBJ2-3, with D perhaps TRBD1 (5 bases). The CDR3 runs 15 residues. Germline V gene sequence: CDR1 SGHRS, CDR2 YFSETQ. V lost 0 bases and J 5 bases, leaving 13 bases between the germline ends.

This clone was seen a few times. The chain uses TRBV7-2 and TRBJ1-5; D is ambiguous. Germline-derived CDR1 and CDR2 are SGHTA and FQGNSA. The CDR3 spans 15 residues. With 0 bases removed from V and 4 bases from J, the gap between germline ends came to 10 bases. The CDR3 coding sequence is TGTGCCAGCAGCTTAGCGGTCGTAGGAAATCAGCCCCAGCATTTT. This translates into CASSLAVVGNQPQHF.

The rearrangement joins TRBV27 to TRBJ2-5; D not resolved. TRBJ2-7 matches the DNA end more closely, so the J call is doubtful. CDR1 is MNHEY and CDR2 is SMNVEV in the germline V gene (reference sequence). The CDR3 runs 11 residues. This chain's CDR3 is CASRKRYEQYF. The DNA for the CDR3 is TGTGCCAGCAGAAAGAGGTACGAGCAGTACTTC.

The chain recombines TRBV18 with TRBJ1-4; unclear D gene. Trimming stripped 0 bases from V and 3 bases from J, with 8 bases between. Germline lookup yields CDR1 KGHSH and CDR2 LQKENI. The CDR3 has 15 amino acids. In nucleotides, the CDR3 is TGTGCCAGCTCACCACCAATGGCAGCTAATGAAAAACTGTTTTTT. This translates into CASSPPMAANEKLFF.

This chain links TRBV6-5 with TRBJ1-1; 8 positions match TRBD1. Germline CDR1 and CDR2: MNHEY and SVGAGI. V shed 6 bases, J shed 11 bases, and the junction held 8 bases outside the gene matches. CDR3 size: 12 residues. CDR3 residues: CASSSRQGFAFF. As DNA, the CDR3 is TGTGCCAGCAGCAGCAGACAGGGGTTCGCTTTCTTT.

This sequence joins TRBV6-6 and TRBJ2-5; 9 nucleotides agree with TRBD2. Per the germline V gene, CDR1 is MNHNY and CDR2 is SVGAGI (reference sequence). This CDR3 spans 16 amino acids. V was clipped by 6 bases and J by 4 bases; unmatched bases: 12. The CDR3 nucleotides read TGTGCCAGCAGCCAACGGGCGGGGGGGCGATCAGAGACCCAGTACTTC. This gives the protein CASSQRAGGRSETQYF.

The CDR3 loop reads CASSEVGQGRKTQYF. DNA of the CDR3: TGTGCCAGCAGTGAAGTGGGCCAGGGGAGGAAGACCCAGTACTTC. The chain carries TRBV6-1 and TRBJ2-5, with D perhaps given as TRBD1 or TRBD2 (6 bases each). Looked up from germline, CDR1 is MNHNS and CDR2 is SASEGT. The CDR3 runs to 15 residues. Deletions cut 1 base from V and 6 bases from J, with 15 bases between.

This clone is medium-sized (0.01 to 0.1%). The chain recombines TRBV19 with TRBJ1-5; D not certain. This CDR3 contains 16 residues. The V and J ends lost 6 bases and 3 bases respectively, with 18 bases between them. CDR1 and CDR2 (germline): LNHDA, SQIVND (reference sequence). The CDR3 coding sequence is TGTGCCAGTAGCCGGGTGGGAGGCGGGGACAATCAGCCCCAGCATTTT. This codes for CASSRVGGGDNQPQHF.

The CDR3 DNA sequence: TGCGCCAGCAGCAAGGGACAGGGCAACACAGATACGCAGTATTTT. Protein: CASSKGQGNTDTQYF. The chain has TRBV5-1 and TRBJ2-3; 9 positions match TRBD1. V shed 4 bases, J shed 2 bases, and the junction held 5 bases outside the gene matches. Looked up from germline, CDR1 is SGHRS and CDR2 is YFSETQ. The length of the CDR3 is 15 residues.

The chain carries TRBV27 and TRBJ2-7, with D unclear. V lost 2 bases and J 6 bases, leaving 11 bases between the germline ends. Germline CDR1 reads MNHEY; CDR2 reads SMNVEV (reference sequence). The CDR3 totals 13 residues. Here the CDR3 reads CASSLSFSREQYF. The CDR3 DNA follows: TGTGCCAGCAGTTTAAGTTTTTCGCGCGAGCAGTACTTC.

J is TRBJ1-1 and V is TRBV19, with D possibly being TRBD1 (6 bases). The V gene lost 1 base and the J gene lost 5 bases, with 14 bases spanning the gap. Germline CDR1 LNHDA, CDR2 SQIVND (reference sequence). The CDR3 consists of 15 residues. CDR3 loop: CASSIGGGVGTEAFF. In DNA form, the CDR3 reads TGTGCCAGTAGTATAGGAGGGGGGGTTGGAACTGAAGCTTTCTTT.